Each of the 21 T cell receptor beta chains below was sequenced from the same sample in a study of CD8 T cells in Susac syndrome. With random hexamers, reverse transcription was performed on about 0.45 to 1 ug of RNA. TCRdb itself ran the immunoSEQ multiplex PCR reads through MiXCR, one entry per CDR3 protein. The sample comprises about 140,000 distinct CDR3 sequences, 85% to 95% of which are singletons, and approximately 0.18% rests with the top ten. Sequenced material: CD8+ T cells from PBMCs. The receptors were sampled from a human donor with Susac syndrome.

V usage is TRBV27 and J usage is TRBJ2-5; D gene ambiguous. Germline V gives CDR1 MNHEY, CDR2 SMNVEV (reference sequence). The CDR3 has 14 residues. Deletions cut 4 bases from V and 5 bases from J, with 14 bases between. The CDR3 bases are TGTGCCAGCAGTTACGCGTCCCAAACGGAGACCCAGTACTTC. This gives the protein CASSYASQTETQYF.

The chain recombines TRBV6-5 with TRBJ2-2; a weak D match, TRBD2 (5 bases). V was cut by 2 bases and J by 1 base, with 14 bases left in between. The V gene's germline CDR1 is MNHEY and CDR2 SVGAGI. CDR3 size: 17 residues. The CDR3 loop reads CASSYKLVLRNTGELFF. CDR3 DNA sequence: TGTGCCAGCAGTTACAAACTAGTACTGAGGAACACCGGGGAGCTGTTTTTT.

The chain combines TRBV7-8 with TRBJ2-7; D ambiguous. The germline V and J ends were trimmed by 1 base and 4 bases, with 17 bases remaining between them. Per germline, CDR1 SGHVS and CDR2 FQNEAQ. The CDR3 is 16 amino acids. The CDR3 reads CASSLGLGPSWYEQYF. CDR3 sequence (DNA): TGTGCCAGCAGCTTAGGTCTTGGTCCTTCTTGGTACGAGCAGTACTTC. The full variable domain, rest sourced from reference TRBV7-8 and TRBJ2-7, is GAGVSQSPRYKVAKRGQDVALRCDPISGHVSLFWYQQALGQGPEFLTYFQNEAQLDKSGLPSDRFFAERPEGSVSTLKIQRTQQEDSAVYLCASSLGLGPSWYEQYFGPGTRLTVT.

The V and J genes are TRBV2 and TRBJ1-2; a weak D match, TRBD1 (6 bases). Deletions cut 4 bases from V and 3 bases from J, with 15 bases between. Germline-derived CDR1 and CDR2 are SNHLY and FYNNEI. CDR3 length: 15 residues. CDR3 DNA: TGTGCCAGCAGTGGTATACAGGGAACGGACTATGGCTACACCTTC. The encoded protein is CASSGIQGTDYGYTF.

The V and J genes are TRBV11-2 and TRBJ1-2; maybe TRBD1 (5 bases). The CDR3 runs to 15 residues. Trimming removed 1 base from V and 0 bases from J, with 9 bases in between. Germline lookup yields CDR1 SGHAT and CDR2 FQNNGV. DNA of the CDR3: TGTGCCAGCAGCTTAGCCGACAGCCCTAACTATGGCTACACCTTC. It is translated as CASSLADSPNYGYTF.

The rearrangement joins TRBV6-5 to TRBJ2-1; 10 bases line up with TRBD2. CDR1 and CDR2 from the germline V gene are MNHEY and SVGAGI. There are 14 residues in the CDR3. The V segment lost 7 bases and the J segment 4 bases; nucleotides outside the gene matches: 4. As DNA, the CDR3 is TGTGCCAGCACCATAGCGGGAGGTTACAATGAGCAGTTCTTC. It specifies CASTIAGGYNEQFF.

The chain has TRBV19 and TRBJ2-7; 7 nucleotides match TRBD2. This CDR3 is 16 amino acids long. Per the germline V gene, CDR1 is LNHDA and CDR2 is SQIVND (reference sequence). With 3 bases clipped from V and 6 bases from J, the junction kept 14 bases outside the gene matches. CDR3 coding DNA: TGTGCCAGTAGTATTACTGGTGGGAGGGCCGGGGGCGAGCAGTACTTC. The encoded protein is CASSITGGRAGGEQYF.

The chain employs TRBV11-2 and TRBJ2-1; D not resolved. The germline V gene has CDR1 SGHAT and CDR2 FQNNGV. The CDR3 is made up of 11 amino acids. Deletions cut 5 bases from V and 10 bases from J, with 9 bases between. This chain's CDR3 is CASSPNLEQFF. The CDR3 nucleotides are TGTGCCAGCAGCCCGAACTTGGAGCAGTTCTTC.

The chain carries TRBV20-1 and TRBJ2-7; no clear D gene. CDR1 DFQATT and CDR2 SNEGSKA come from the germline V gene (reference sequence). Deletions cut 2 bases from V and 1 base from J, with 12 bases between. The length of the CDR3 is 14 residues. In DNA, the CDR3 is TGCAGTGCTAGATTGGACGTCGCATCCTACGAGCAGTACTTC. It is translated as CSARLDVASYEQYF.

This sequence joins TRBV29-1 and TRBJ1-1, with D possibly TRBD1 on 5 matching bases. Germline V CDR1 and CDR2: SQVTM, ANQGSEA. Trimming shortened V by 4 bases and J by 3 bases, and 15 bases separated the two germline ends. The CDR3 is made up of 14 amino acids. The chain's CDR3 is CSVAGRQGYTEAFF. As DNA, the CDR3 is TGCAGCGTTGCGGGACGGCAGGGCTACACTGAAGCTTTCTTT.

The chain combines TRBV5-6 with TRBJ2-1; TRBD2 matches at 11 bases. J was trimmed by 8 bases and V by 0 bases; bases with no gene match: 4. Germline assignment: CDR1 SGHDT and CDR2 YYEEEE. This CDR3 is 15 amino acids long. This CDR3 is CASSLALAGADEQFF. The CDR3 region has the DNA TGTGCCAGCAGCTTGGCACTAGCGGGAGCCGATGAGCAGTTCTTC.

The V call is TRBV5-4, the J call TRBJ2-3, with 11 bases identical to TRBD2. Germline values: CDR1 SGHNT, CDR2 YYREEE (reference sequence). V shed 3 bases, J shed 5 bases, and the junction held 2 bases outside the gene matches. The CDR3 has 14 residues. The CDR3 DNA reads as TGTGCCAGCAGCTCAGGACTAGCGGGAGATACGCAGTATTTT. It is translated as CASSSGLAGDTQYF. Combining the CDR3 with reference TRBV5-4 and TRBJ2-3 gives the whole variable domain ETGVTQSPTHLIKTRGQQVTLRCSSQSGHNTVSWYQQALGQGPQFIFQYYREEENGRGNFPPRFSGLQFPNYSSELNVNALELDDSALYLCASSSGLAGDTQYFGPGTRLTVL.

The table lists this clonotype with a count of one. V and J are TRBV30 and TRBJ2-1, with TRBD2 matching 8 bases. Trimming at V came to 7 bases and at J to 6 bases, leaving 14 bases not matched to a gene. Germline V gene sequence: CDR1 GTSNPN, CDR2 SVGIG (reference sequence). The CDR3 covers 15 residues. CDR3 coding DNA: TGTGCCTCGCTAGCGGCGGGAGGCCCCGGCAATGAGCAGTTCTTC. It specifies CASLAAGGPGNEQFF.

This chain uses TRBV9 with TRBJ1-1; the match to TRBD1 covers 7 bases. Germline V lookup: CDR1 SGDLS, CDR2 YYNGEE. V lost 4 bases and J lost 6; bases outside the gene matches: 9. The CDR3 contains 14 residues. CDR3 amino acids: CASSPQTGIAEAFF. The DNA for the CDR3 is TGTGCCAGCAGCCCACAGACAGGGATCGCTGAAGCTTTCTTT.

J is TRBJ2-1 and V is TRBV25-1, with D perhaps assigned TRBD1 or TRBD2 (5 bases each). Trimming pared 1 base from V and 8 bases from J, leaving 12 bases between. CDR3 length equals 14 residues. The germline V gene has CDR1 MGHDK and CDR2 SYGVNS. CDR3 nucleotides: TGTGCCAGCAGTGAATGGAAGGGGCGGGATGAGCAGTTCTTC. Residues: CASSEWKGRDEQFF.

The chain joins TRBV30 to TRBJ2-2, with D perhaps matching TRBD2 (5 bases). Germline V lookup: CDR1 GTSNPN, CDR2 SVGIG (reference sequence). This CDR3 contains 13 residues. Deletions cut 0 bases from V and 5 bases from J, with 7 bases between. CDR3 nucleotide sequence: TGTGCCTGGAGTGTACGGGATACCGGGGAGCTGTTTTTT. This gives the protein CAWSVRDTGELFF.

With respect to this clonotype: One end of the junction does not line up with germline, which may come from a read error. The rearrangement uses TRBV6-5 and TRBJ2-3, with 14 bases that match TRBD2. CDR1 MNHEY and CDR2 SVGAGI come from the germline V gene. The CDR3 is 17 amino acids. CDR3 sequence (DNA): TGTGCCAGCAGTCACTCGACTAGCGGGAGGGCCACAGATACGCAGTATTTT. Protein: CASSHSTSGRATDTQYF.

This chain joins TRBV7-9 and TRBJ1-1; D unclear. Germline assignment: CDR1 SEHNR and CDR2 FQNEAQ (reference sequence). The CDR3 covers 12 residues. Trimming cost V 7 bases and J 4 bases, with 10 bases left between them. As DNA, the CDR3 is TGTGCCAGCACCTTCAGTGGCACTGAAGCTTTCTTT. Encoded protein: CASTFSGTEAFF.

This clonotype showed up just a few times. The rearrangement links TRBV6-1 to TRBJ2-5, with 8 bases matching TRBD2. CDR1 is MNHNS, CDR2 SASEGT, per germline. There are 16 residues in the CDR3. V was clipped by 6 bases and J by 4 bases; unmatched bases: 13. The CDR3 here is CASRNPGLGEVETQYF. In nucleotides, the CDR3 is TGTGCCAGCAGAAACCCGGGACTAGGAGAAGTAGAGACCCAGTACTTC.

The V call is TRBV21-1, the J call TRBJ1-2; TRBD1, as called in the table, went unchecked against the DNA. TRBV21-1 has pseudogene status. This CDR3 is 15 amino acids long. The CDR3 here is CASSKVGTTNYGYTF. The CDR3 DNA follows: TGTGCCAGCAGCAAAGTAGGGACCACTAACTATGGCTACACCTTC.

The chain joins TRBV29-1 to TRBJ2-7, with D maybe TRBD2 (6 bases). The CDR3 loop spans 12 amino acids. Germline V gene lookup returns CDR1 SQVTM and CDR2 ANQGSEA. The germline V and J ends were trimmed by 1 base and 3 bases, with 7 bases remaining between them. The CDR3, as DNA: TGCAGCGTTGAAGGGGGAGGCTACGAGCAGTACTTC. Protein product: CSVEGGGYEQYF.